This T cell receptor beta chain is drawn from a study of CD8 T cells in ankylosing spondylitis. Study observations and caveats: Typical of ankylosing spondylitis blood, it appeared, was a TCR beta motif of several highly homologous variants.

This clonotype was counted a few times. Its antigen is not known. Trimming left V 0 bases short and J 3 bases short, with 11 bases between. CDR1 MNHEY and CDR2 SVGEGT come from the germline V gene. This CDR3 spans 15 amino acids. TCRdb ran MiXCR on the 5' RACE reads and lists one entry per CDR3 protein. The sample has 200,000 to 250,000 distinct CDR3 sequences; 7% to 8% are singletons. Sequenced material: blood, either unsorted or a sorted T cell fraction (not recorded which). The chain carries TRBV6-2 or TRBV6-3 and TRBJ2-5; D remains unclear. The TCR was taken from a male donor with ankylosing spondylitis. The CDR3 nucleotides are TGTGCCAGCAGTTACTCGAGGTACGGAGAAGAGACCCAGTACTTC. Its protein product is CASSYSRYGEETQYF.